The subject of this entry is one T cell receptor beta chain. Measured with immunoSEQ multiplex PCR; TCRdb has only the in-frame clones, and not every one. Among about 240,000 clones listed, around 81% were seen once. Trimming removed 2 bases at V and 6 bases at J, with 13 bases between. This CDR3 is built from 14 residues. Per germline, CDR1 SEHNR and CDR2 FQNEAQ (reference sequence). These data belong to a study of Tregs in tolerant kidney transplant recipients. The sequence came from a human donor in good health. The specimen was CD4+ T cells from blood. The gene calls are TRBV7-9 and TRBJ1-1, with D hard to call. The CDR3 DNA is TGTGCCAGCAGCTTATTTACGAGTTACCCTGAAGCTTTCTTT. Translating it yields CASSLFTSYPEAFF.